Following are 9 T cell receptor beta chains from one sample sequenced in a study of technical replicates of blood from a few donors. The data were produced by immunoSEQ multiplex PCR, yet TCRdb's version contains in-frame clones alone and is incomplete. The sample contains under 80,000 clones, roughly 96% of which appear only once. The sequenced sample consisted of T cells isolated from PBMCs. These receptors originate from a human donor in good health.

The gene calls are TRBV19 and TRBJ2-7; 12 bases line up with TRBD1. CDR1 is LNHDA, CDR2 SQIVND, per germline (reference sequence). The CDR3 has 15 amino acids. Trimming took 4 bases from V and 7 from J; bases not matched to a gene: 8. The CDR3 is CASSTPGQGAWEQYF. The CDR3 DNA reads TGTGCCAGTAGTACACCGGGACAGGGGGCTTGGGAGCAGTACTTC. Supplemented by reference TRBV19 and TRBJ2-7, the full variable domain reads DGGITQSPKYLFRKEGQNVTLSCEQNLNHDAMYWYRQDPGQGLRLIYYSQIVNDFQKGDIAEGYSVSREKKESFPLTVTSAQKNPTAFYLCASSTPGQGAWEQYFGPGTRLTVT.

This sequence joins TRBV19 and TRBJ2-7, with D possibly being TRBD2 (6 bases). This CDR3 spans 15 amino acids. In germline, CDR1 is LNHDA, CDR2 SQIVND (reference sequence). V lost 9 bases to trimming and J lost 1 base, with 19 bases between them. The CDR3 bases are TGTGCCAGCCAACACAAAGGGACTCCTTCCTACGAGCAGTACTTC. Translating it yields CASQHKGTPSYEQYF.

This chain joins TRBV10-3 and TRBJ2-5, with TRBD1 matching over 7 bases. CDR1 and CDR2 from the germline V gene are ENHRY and SYGVKD. V shed 8 bases and J 5 bases; nucleotides not matched to a gene: 5. The CDR3 has 12 amino acids. The CDR3 sequence: CAIGTGDETQYF. In nucleotides, the CDR3 is TGTGCCATCGGAACAGGGGACGAGACCCAGTACTTC.

The genes are TRBV7-3 and TRBJ1-3; TRBD1 agrees at 9 bases. This CDR3 region has 16 residues. Germline V CDR1 and CDR2: SGHTA, FQGTGA. V shed 3 bases, J shed 2 bases, and the junction held 5 bases outside the gene matches. In DNA, the CDR3 is TGTGCCAGCAGCTTGGACAGGGGAGTTACTGGAAACACCATATATTTT. Protein product: CASSLDRGVTGNTIYF.

The CDR3 region has the DNA TGCGCCAGCAGCCTGGGATCGGGGGGGGACACAGATACGCAGTATTTT. The encoded protein is CASSLGSGGDTDTQYF. The chain uses TRBV5-1 and TRBJ2-3; 8 bases are a match to TRBD2. V shed 4 bases, J shed 2 bases, and the junction held 9 bases outside the gene matches. The germline CDR1 and CDR2 sequences are SGHRS and YFSETQ. The length of the CDR3 is 16 residues.

The chain uses TRBV27 and TRBJ1-2; possibly TRBD1 for D (6 bases). Germline V gene data show CDR1 as MNHEY and CDR2 as SMNVEV (reference sequence). Trimming removed 5 bases at V and 0 bases at J, with 13 bases between. The CDR3 runs 15 residues. The CDR3 DNA is TGTGCCAGCAGTCCCACAGGGCCAGCTAACTATGGCTACACCTTC. Translation gives CASSPTGPANYGYTF.

The genes are TRBV4-1 and TRBJ2-4; 9 nucleotides align to TRBD1. The CDR3 is 19 residues long. Trimming removed 1 base from V and 0 bases from J; junction bases left unmatched: 10. Germline V lookup: CDR1 MGHRA, CDR2 YSYEKL. The CDR3 sequence: CASSQGGQGNTIAKNIQYF. The CDR3 DNA reads as TGCGCCAGCAGCCAAGGAGGACAGGGGAACACAATAGCCAAAAACATTCAGTACTTC.

The chain links TRBV5-8 to TRBJ2-6; no clear D. The V gene's germline CDR1 is SGHTS and CDR2 YDEGEE. CDR3 length: 14 residues. V lost 10 bases and J 13 bases, leaving 24 bases between the germline ends. CDR3 amino acids: CAQYPLQAPRVLTF. As DNA, the CDR3 is TGTGCCCAATACCCCCTCCAGGCGCCCAGGGTCCTGACTTTC.

V gene TRBV5-6 combines with J gene TRBJ2-7; D remains ambiguous. V was shortened by 4 bases and J by 3 bases, with 8 bases between the two germline ends. The CDR3 spans 12 residues. Germline CDR1 SGHDT, CDR2 YYEEEE. In DNA form, the CDR3 reads TGTGCCAGCAGCAAGAGCTTCTACGAGCAGTACTTC. It translates to CASSKSFYEQYF.